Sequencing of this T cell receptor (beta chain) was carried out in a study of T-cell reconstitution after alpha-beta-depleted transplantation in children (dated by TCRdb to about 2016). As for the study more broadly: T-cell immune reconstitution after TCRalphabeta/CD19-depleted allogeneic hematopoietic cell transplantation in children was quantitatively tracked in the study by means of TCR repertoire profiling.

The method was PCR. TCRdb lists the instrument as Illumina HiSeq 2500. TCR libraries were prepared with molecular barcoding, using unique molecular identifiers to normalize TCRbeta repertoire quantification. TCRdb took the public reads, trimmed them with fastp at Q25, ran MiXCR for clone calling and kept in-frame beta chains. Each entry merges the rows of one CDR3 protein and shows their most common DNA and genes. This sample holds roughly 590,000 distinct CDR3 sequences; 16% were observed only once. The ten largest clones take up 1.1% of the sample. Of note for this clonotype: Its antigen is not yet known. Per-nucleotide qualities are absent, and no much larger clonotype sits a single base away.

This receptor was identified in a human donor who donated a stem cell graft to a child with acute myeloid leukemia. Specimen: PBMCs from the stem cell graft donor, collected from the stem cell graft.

The nucleotide sequence is TGTGCCAGCCGGGACAGGGGCACCGGGGAGCTGTTTTTT. Its amino acids are CASRDRGTGELFF. The sequence is built from TRBV6-1 and TRBJ2-2, with 10 junctional bases fitting TRBD1. Germline trimming amounts to 8 bases on V and 4 bases on J, with 1 as the count of junction bases outside the gene matches. The CDR3 sequence holds 13 residues, the cysteine and phenylalanine included. Here the CDR3 DNA is all that survives: 39 bases in frame from base 1. Reading the germline V gene gives CDR1 MNHNS and CDR2 SASEGT.